This T cell receptor beta chain was obtained from a study of cytomegalovirus exposure and HLA in healthy donors. General study points: A cluster of highly shared sequence variants was likely a sequencing artifact.

PCR amplification relied on 60 Vbeta primers (plus 13 Jbeta primers). TCRdb keeps only in-frame clones here, not all; method: immunoSEQ multiplex PCR. The sample contains more than 95,000 clones, 75% to 80% of which appear only once. Germline V lookup: CDR1 SNHLY, CDR2 FYNNEI. The CDR3 runs to 14 residues. Trimming took 7 bases from V and 2 from J; bases not matched to a gene: 7. Turning to this clone: The antigen is not known.

The sequence was obtained from a woman in her 40s in good health and CMV-seronegative. Source material: PBMCs. The chain couples TRBV2 to TRBJ2-5; 7 positions match TRBD1. The CDR3 bases are TGTGCCAGCACTTGGGACAGCACTCAAGAGACCCAGTACTTC. Translating gives CASTWDSTQETQYF.